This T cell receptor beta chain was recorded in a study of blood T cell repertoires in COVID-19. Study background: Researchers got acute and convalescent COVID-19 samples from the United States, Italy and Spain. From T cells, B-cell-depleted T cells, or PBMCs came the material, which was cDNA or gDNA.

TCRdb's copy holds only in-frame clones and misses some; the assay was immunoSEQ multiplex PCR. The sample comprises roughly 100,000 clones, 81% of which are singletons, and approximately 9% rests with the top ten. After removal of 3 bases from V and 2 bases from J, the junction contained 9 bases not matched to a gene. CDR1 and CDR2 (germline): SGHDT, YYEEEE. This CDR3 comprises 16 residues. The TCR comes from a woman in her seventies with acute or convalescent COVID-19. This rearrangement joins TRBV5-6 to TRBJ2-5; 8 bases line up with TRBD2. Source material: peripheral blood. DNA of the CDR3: TGTGCCAGCAGCTCCGATCGCGGGGGGCCACAAGAGACCCAGTACTTC. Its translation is CASSSDRGGPQETQYF.